These T cell receptor beta chains were read from a single sample in a study of siplizumab effects on memory and regulatory T cells. The repertoire was sequenced with immunoSEQ multiplex PCR; TCRdb's copy has only in-frame clones and lacks some. The repertoire includes about 50,000 clones, more than 85% of them detected once, and around 0.3% sits in the top ten. The specimen was naive CD8+ T cells sorted from blood. The receptors shown here come from a human donor in good health. CDR3s include the opening cysteine and the closing phenylalanine or tryptophan. D genes are given only for firm matches. Clone size, where shown, is once, few, many, or a class for clones that have expanded.

len | abundance | d_gene | j_gene | v_gene | CDR3nt | CDR3aa
17 | NA | NA | TRBJ2-1 | TRBV5-4 | TGTGCCAGCAGCTTGGCCGGGGTAGCGGTTCCCTACAATGAGCAGTTCTTC | CASSLAGVAVPYNEQFF
13 | NA | NA | TRBJ2-1 | TRBV5-1 | TGCGCCAGCGCCCTAAGCTCCTACAATGAGCAGTTCTTC | CASALSSYNEQFF
16 | once | TRBD2 | TRBJ2-1 | TRBV6-5 | TGTGCCAGCAGTTACAAGGGACTAGCGGGAGCAGTTGAGCAGTTCTTC | CASSYKGLAGAVEQFF
14 | NA | NA | TRBJ2-7 | TRBV10-3 | TGTGCCATCAGTGTTCTATTCGCCGGGGACGAGCAGTACTTC | CAISVLFAGDEQYF
14 | few | NA | TRBJ1-5 | TRBV27 | TGTGCCAGCAGCATCGACAGGCTCTATCAGCCCCAGCATTTT | CASSIDRLYQPQHF
16 | NA | NA | TRBJ2-1 | TRBV21-1 | TGTGCCAGCAGCAAAACCGGTGACAGAACCTACAATGAGCAGTTCTTC | CASSKTGDRTYNEQFF
14 | NA | TRBD2 | TRBJ2-7 | TRBV6-1 | TGTGCCAGCAGGGGACTAGCGGGAGGTTTCGAGCAGTACTTC | CASRGLAGGFEQYF
15 | NA | TRBD1 | TRBJ2-7 | TRBV27 | TGTGCCAGCAGTCAATGGGGACAGGAAGTGGACGAGCAGTACTTC | CASSQWGQEVDEQYF
15 | NA | TRBD1 | TRBJ2-7 | TRBV4-1 | TGCGCCAGCAGCCAAGAGGACAGGGAAGGGTACGAGCAGTACTTC | CASSQEDREGYEQYF
15 | few | NA | TRBJ1-2 | TRBV7-9 | TGTGCCAGCAGCTCCCCCCGCGGGGAGGACTATGGCTACACCTTC | CASSSPRGEDYGYTF
15 | NA | NA | TRBJ1-1 | TRBV2 | TGTGCCAGCAGCCCTCTGGCGGGGGCTGTCACTGAAGCTTTCTTT | CASSPLAGAVTEAFF
11 | NA | NA | TRBJ2-7 | TRBV2 | TGTGCCAGCACCCCGGGGGTCGAGCAGTACTTC | CASTPGVEQYF
15 | NA | NA | TRBJ2-7 | TRBV19 | TGTGCCAGTAGTCCCTGGGACGGCTTCTCCTACGAGCAGTACTTC | CASSPWDGFSYEQYF
13 | NA | NA | TRBJ2-3 | TRBV18 | TGTGCCAGCTCACAAAGGGACCCAGATACGCAGTATTTT | CASSQRDPDTQYF
12 | NA | NA | TRBJ1-1 | TRBV7-9 | TGTGCCAGCAGCTATCCGAACACTGAAGCTTTCTTT | CASSYPNTEAFF
14 | once | NA | TRBJ2-1 | TRBV1 | TGCACCAGCCACGACAGGGTATCAAACAATGAGCAGTTCTTC | CTSHDRVSNNEQFF
16 | NA | NA | TRBJ1-5 | TRBV5-7 | TGTGCCAGCAGCCCACGACGGGAGAGGGGCAATCAGCCCCAGCATTTT | CASSPRRERGNQPQHF
13 | NA | TRBD1 | TRBJ1-2 | TRBV29-1 | TGCAGCGCTGTACTCTCGACAGGGTATGGCTACACCTTC | CSAVLSTGYGYTF
14 | NA | TRBD1 | TRBJ1-2 | TRBV27 | TGTGCCAGCAGTTTTAGCGGACAGGGAAATGGCTACACCTTC | CASSFSGQGNGYTF
14 | NA | NA | TRBJ2-7 | TRBV5-4 | TGTGCCAGCAGCTTGAGGGCCGGGGACTACGAGCAGTACTTC | CASSLRAGDYEQYF
14 | NA | TRBD1 | TRBJ2-7 | TRBV19 | TGTGCCAGTAGTATGGGGGGACAGGGGAGCGAGCAGTACTTC | CASSMGGQGSEQYF
13 | NA | NA | TRBJ2-7 | TRBV2 | TGTGCCAGCAGTGAACATCGGACCTACGAGCAGTACTTC | CASSEHRTYEQYF
13 | NA | TRBD2 | TRBJ2-2 | TRBV29-1 | TGCAGCGTTGCCCTAGCGGGGGCCGGGGAGCTGTTTTTT | CSVALAGAGELFF
14 | NA | NA | TRBJ2-4 | TRBV15 | TGTGCCACCAGCAGGCCAGGGGGGACGAACATTCAGTACTTC | CATSRPGGTNIQYF
17 | NA | NA | TRBJ1-1 | TRBV2 | TGTGCCAGACCATCAGACCCAGGGTCAACCTCGAACACTGAAGCTTTCTTT | CARPSDPGSTSNTEAFF
13 | NA | NA | TRBJ1-5 | TRBV2 | TGTGCCAGCAAGGGAGGTGGCAATCAGCCCCAGCATTTT | CASKGGGNQPQHF
17 | NA | TRBD2 | TRBJ2-1 | TRBV25-1 | TGTGCCAGCAGTGTTGGGACTAACGGGGGGGCATTCGATGAGCAGTTCTTC | CASSVGTNGGAFDEQFF
16 | NA | TRBD1 | TRBJ1-2 | TRBV19 | TGTGCCAGTAGGGACCCGGGACAGGGTTGGAGCTATGGCTACACCTTC | CASRDPGQGWSYGYTF
14 | NA | TRBD1 | TRBJ2-7 | TRBV27 | TGTGCCAGCAGACCCGGGACAGGGCTCTACGAGCAGTACTTC | CASRPGTGLYEQYF
16 | NA | NA | TRBJ2-5 | TRBV19 | TGTGCCAGCTCCCGTAGGTTAGGGGGTACTCAAGAGACCCAGTACTTC | CASSRRLGGTQETQYF
16 | NA | TRBD1 | TRBJ2-1 | TRBV7-9 | TGTGCCAGCCCAGCTCAGGGGGCTAGCTCCTACAATGAGCAGTTCTTC | CASPAQGASSYNEQFF
15 | NA | NA | TRBJ2-7 | TRBV15 | TGTGCCACCAGCAGAGACGAGCTATCCGATTACGAGCAGTACTTC | CATSRDELSDYEQYF
15 | NA | NA | TRBJ2-7 | TRBV27 | TGTGCCAGCAGTGGAACCCCCGGGTCTTCCTACGAGCAGTACTTC | CASSGTPGSSYEQYF
16 | NA | TRBD1 | TRBJ2-2 | TRBV9 | TGTGCCAGCACCCAAGAAGGGACAGTGAACACCGGGGAGCTGTTTTTT | CASTQEGTVNTGELFF
12 | NA | NA | TRBJ1-1 | TRBV15 | TGTGCCACCACCCAACAGGGCACTGAAGCTTTCTTT | CATTQQGTEAFF
15 | NA | NA | TRBJ2-3 | TRBV5-4 | TGTGCCAGCAGACCCCGTGGGGGTAGTTCAGATACGCAGTATTTT | CASRPRGGSSDTQYF
13 | NA | NA | TRBJ2-7 | TRBV27 | TGTGCCAGCAGTTTTGGGGGTGTCGGCGAGCAGTACTTC | CASSFGGVGEQYF
15 | NA | NA | TRBJ1-4 | TRBV7-9 | TGTGCCAGCAGCTCGCCTATCTCAACTAATGAAAAACTGTTTTTT | CASSSPISTNEKLFF
18 | NA | TRBD2 | TRBJ2-5 | TRBV11-2 | TGTGCCAGCAGCCCCGGACTAGCGGGAGCCGCCCCCCAAGAGACCCAGTACTTC | CASSPGLAGAAPQETQYF